The next 32 T cell receptor beta chains were all read from a single sample in a study of cytomegalovirus exposure and HLA in healthy donors. PCR was performed using 60 Vbeta and 13 Jbeta primers. Data came from immunoSEQ multiplex PCR; TCRdb stores just in-frame clones and leaves some out. The sample data list about 140,000 clones. Sequences were obtained from PBMCs. These receptors all come from a woman younger than 30 in good health and CMV-seronegative.

J is TRBJ2-7 and V is TRBV5-6, with TRBD1 matching 7 bases. CDR1 and CDR2 (germline): SGHDT, YYEEEE. J was trimmed by 8 bases and V by 4 bases; bases with no gene match: 9. CDR3 length equals 13 residues. CDR3 bases: TGTGCCAGCAGCGCCCAGACAGGGCCCAAGCAGTACTTC. Its protein is CASSAQTGPKQYF. The whole variable domain, remainder taken from reference TRBV5-6 and TRBJ2-7, is DAGVTQSPTHLIKTRGQQVTLRCSPKSGHDTVSWYQQALGQGPQFIFQYYEEEERQRGNFPDRFSGHQFPNYSSELNVNALLLGDSALYLCASSAQTGPKQYFGPGTRLTVT.

J is TRBJ2-3 and V is TRBV18; 9 bases line up with TRBD1. CDR1 KGHSH and CDR2 LQKENI come from the germline V gene. J lost 11 bases, V lost 3 bases, and 9 bases had no gene match. The CDR3 extends over 14 amino acids. DNA of the CDR3: TGTGCCAGCTCACCGTCCCGGGACAGGGCCGGGCAGTATTTT. This codes for CASSPSRDRAGQYF.

V is TRBV5-1 and J is TRBJ2-1; 9 bases are a match to TRBD1. Germline CDR1 and CDR2: SGHRS and YFSETQ. The V gene end was trimmed by 0 bases and the J gene end by 2 bases; junction bases not matched to a gene: 0. The CDR3 has 15 residues. CDR3 sequence: CASSLGDRAYNEQFF. The CDR3 bases are TGCGCCAGCAGCTTGGGGGACAGGGCCTACAATGAGCAGTTCTTC.

The chain employs TRBV6-6 and TRBJ2-6, with D possibly TRBD2 on 5 matching bases. There are 14 residues in the CDR3. V lost 6 bases and J lost 4, with 10 bases in between. The germline gives CDR1 MNHNY, CDR2 SVGAGI (reference sequence). Here the CDR3 reads CASSRERGANVLTF. In DNA, the CDR3 is TGTGCCAGCAGCCGTGAGCGGGGGGCCAACGTCCTGACTTTC.

This sequence joins TRBV2 and TRBJ2-7; maybe TRBD2 (6 bases). V lost 4 bases and J 5 bases, leaving 12 bases between the germline ends. The CDR3 is 13 amino acids. CDR1 SNHLY and CDR2 FYNNEI come from the germline V gene. The CDR3 DNA sequence: TGTGCCAGCAGTGGCGGGATTTTGGACGAGCAGTACGTC. Translating it yields CASSGGILDEQYV.

The rearrangement links TRBV7-8 to TRBJ1-2; TRBD1 is a possible D gene (5 bases). V shed 0 bases and J shed 8 bases, with 16 bases lying between them. The CDR3 runs to 15 residues. CDR1 and CDR2 from the germline V gene are SGHVS and FQNEAQ. The CDR3, as DNA: TGTGCCAGCAGCTTAGCGGCGGGACGCCCTTGGGGCTACACCTTC. Translated: CASSLAAGRPWGYTF.

The chain combines TRBV9 with TRBJ2-3; unclear D gene. The V end lost 2 bases, the J end lost 6 bases, and 10 bases lay between the germline ends. Germline lookup yields CDR1 SGDLS and CDR2 YYNGEE. The CDR3 sequence is 13 residues long. This CDR3 reads CASSVRPSDTQYF. In DNA form, the CDR3 reads TGTGCCAGCAGCGTGAGGCCTTCTGATACGCAGTATTTT.

This rearrangement joins TRBV7-6 to TRBJ1-5, with TRBD1 matching 8 bases. The V segment lost 5 bases and the J segment 1 base; nucleotides outside the gene matches: 10. The germline CDR1 and CDR2 sequences are SGHVS and FNYEAQ. The CDR3 has 17 residues. CDR3 in DNA: TGTGCCAGCAGCGGCGACAGGGGATGGGGGAGCAATCAGCCCCAGCATTTT. It encodes CASSGDRGWGSNQPQHF.

On this clone: The same CDR3 also results from other DNA sequences found in this sample. The V call is TRBV18, the J call TRBJ2-5; D gene unclear. Germline V gives CDR1 KGHSH, CDR2 LQKENI. V shed 2 bases and J shed 4 bases, with 8 bases lying between them. The CDR3 spans 13 residues. The CDR3 region has the DNA TGTGCCAGCTCACCATTGTCAGGAGAGACCCAGTACTTC. Its protein is CASSPLSGETQYF.

V is TRBV9 and J is TRBJ2-1; 7 nucleotides align to TRBD2. V lost 4 bases to trimming and J lost 10 bases; unmatched junction nucleotides: 14. The CDR3 length is 15 residues. Germline V gene sequence: CDR1 SGDLS, CDR2 YYNGEE. The CDR3 sequence is CASSPRYGLVVEQFF. DNA for the CDR3: TGTGCCAGCAGCCCCCGGTACGGACTAGTGGTCGAGCAGTTCTTC.

The chain combines TRBV19 with TRBJ1-5; perhaps TRBD1 as D (6 bases). This CDR3 is 15 amino acids long. Deletions cut 4 bases from V and 5 bases from J, with 15 bases between. CDR1 and CDR2 (germline): LNHDA, SQIVND (reference sequence). The CDR3 reads CASSRARGGDQPQHF. The CDR3 bases are TGTGCCAGTAGTAGGGCCAGGGGAGGGGATCAGCCCCAGCATTTT.

The gene calls are TRBV5-5 and TRBJ2-7; TRBD2 matches at 13 bases. J gave up 9 bases and V 1 base, and 4 bases lay outside the gene matches. CDR1 and CDR2 (germline): SGHKS, YYEKEE (reference sequence). The CDR3 spans 14 residues. The CDR3 is CASSLSGLAGRQYV. The DNA of the CDR3 is TGTGCCAGCAGCTTGTCGGGACTAGCGGGAAGGCAGTACGTC.

The chain links TRBV27 to TRBJ1-1, with 9 bases that match TRBD1. Trimming removed 1 base from V and 4 bases from J; junction bases left unmatched: 4. Germline CDR1 reads MNHEY; CDR2 reads SMNVEV (reference sequence). The CDR3 is 15 amino acids. CDR3 residues: CASSLLGQGSTEAFF. CDR3 sequence (DNA): TGTGCCAGCAGTTTATTAGGACAGGGGTCCACTGAAGCTTTCTTT.

V usage is TRBV29-1 and J usage is TRBJ2-1; the D gene is possibly TRBD2 (5 bases). The germline CDR1 and CDR2 sequences are SQVTM and ANQGSEA. Trimming pared 3 bases from V and 0 bases from J, leaving 12 bases between. The CDR3 has 15 residues. The CDR3 loop is CSVDSPAGSYNEQFF. Here the CDR3 DNA reads TGCAGCGTTGATTCCCCGGCGGGCTCCTACAATGAGCAGTTCTTC.

With respect to this clone: One end of the junction is discordant with germline, which a read error may explain. The chain links TRBV7-7 to TRBJ2-3, with 11 bases lining up with TRBD2. Germline lookup yields CDR1 SSHAT and CDR2 FNYEAQ (reference sequence). The CDR3 consists of 15 residues. The CDR3 region is CASSALAGVTDTQYF. CDR3 bases: TGTGCTAGCAGCGCACTAGCGGGGGTCACAGATACGCAGTATTTT. Variable domain in full (rest from reference TRBV7-7 and TRBJ2-3): GAGVSQSPRYKVTKRGQDVTLRCDPISSHATLYWYQQALGQGPEFLTYFNYEAQPDKSGLPSDRFSAERPEGSISTLTIQRTEQRDSAMYRCASSALAGVTDTQYFGPGTRLTVL.

This chain links TRBV28 with TRBJ1-5; the D is unclear. Between the trimmed V and J ends, which lost 1 base and 7 bases, there was a span of 11 bases. The CDR3 has 14 amino acids. The germline CDR1 and CDR2 sequences are MDHEN and SYDVKM. CDR3 coding DNA: TGTGCCAGCAGTTTATTAGCCCGAAGGCAGCCCCAGCATTTT. It specifies CASSLLARRQPQHF.

The V call is TRBV5-1, the J call TRBJ2-3, with 8 bases identical to TRBD2. CDR1 and CDR2 from the germline V gene are SGHRS and YFSETQ. J lost 5 bases, V lost 1 base, and 3 bases had no gene match. The CDR3 loop spans 14 amino acids. CDR3 sequence (DNA): TGCGCCAGCAGCTTGCGGGAGGGCCTAGATACGCAGTATTTT. The encoded protein is CASSLREGLDTQYF.

The chain links TRBV7-9 to TRBJ2-7, with D possibly TRBD1 on 5 matching bases. The germline CDR1 and CDR2 sequences are SEHNR and FQNEAQ (reference sequence). V shed 2 bases and J shed 5 bases, with 10 bases lying between them. This CDR3 spans 13 amino acids. Written as DNA, the CDR3 is TGTGCCAGCAGCTTACAGGGATCCGACGAGCAGTACTTC. It translates to CASSLQGSDEQYF. Full variable domain (remainder filled in from reference TRBV7-9 and TRBJ2-7): DTGVSQNPRHKITKRGQNVTFRCDPISEHNRLYWYRQTLGQGPEFLTYFQNEAQLEKSRLLSDRFSAERPKGSFSTLEIQRTEQGDSAMYLCASSLQGSDEQYFGPGTRLTVT.

As regards this clone: Mismatch with germline at one junction end may stem from a read error. V and J are TRBV9 and TRBJ1-1, with D possibly TRBD1 on 6 matching bases. Germline V gives CDR1 SGDLS, CDR2 YYNGEE. The CDR3 length is 13 residues. CDR3 coding DNA: TGTGTCAGCAGCGTATGGACAGACACTGAAGCTTTCTTT. Translation: CVSSVWTDTEAFF.

V is TRBV5-1 and J is TRBJ2-3, with 8 bases fitting TRBD2. J was trimmed by 8 bases and V by 0 bases; bases with no gene match: 8. This CDR3 has 15 residues. CDR1 is SGHRS, CDR2 YFSETQ, per germline. Here the CDR3 DNA reads TGCGCCAGCAGCTTGGGGCATATTCGGGAGGGTACGCAGTATTTT. This translates into CASSLGHIREGTQYF.

On this clone itself: An end of the junction does not agree with germline; a read error may underlie this. This chain joins TRBV6-1 and TRBJ2-7; TRBD1 aligns across 9 bases. CDR1 is MNHNS and CDR2 is SASEGT in the germline V gene. This CDR3 spans 14 amino acids. CDR3 nucleotides: TGTGCCAGCAGTCTTGGACAGGGGTCCTCCGAGCAGTACTTC. This codes for CASSLGQGSSEQYF.

The J gene is TRBJ2-7, the V gene TRBV7-8; D is ambiguous. The CDR3 consists of 15 residues. The V end lost 1 base, the J end lost 5 bases, and 15 bases lay between the germline ends. CDR1 SGHVS and CDR2 FQNEAQ come from the germline V gene. The CDR3 reads CASSLGSGRTNEQYF. The CDR3 nucleotides read TGTGCCAGCAGCTTAGGGTCAGGTCGAACGAACGAGCAGTACTTC.

V usage is TRBV7-2 and J usage is TRBJ2-2; 7 bases fit TRBD2. The CDR3 runs to 15 residues. CDR1 and CDR2 (germline): SGHTA, FQGNSA. J was trimmed by 1 base and V by 4 bases; bases with no gene match: 3. The CDR3 sequence is CASSSTSRNTGELFF. DNA for the CDR3: TGTGCCAGCAGCTCGACTAGCCGGAACACCGGGGAGCTGTTTTTT.

The J gene is TRBJ2-7, the V gene TRBV6-1; 9 bases are a match to TRBD2. V lost 2 bases to trimming and J lost 3 bases; unmatched junction nucleotides: 5. The CDR3 extends over 15 amino acids. The germline V gene has CDR1 MNHNS and CDR2 SASEGT. The CDR3 protein is CASSERLAENYEQYF. CDR3 DNA: TGTGCCAGCAGTGAACGACTAGCGGAGAACTACGAGCAGTACTTC.

The V and J genes are TRBV6-6 and TRBJ1-3; D remains ambiguous. Trimming took 2 bases from V and 11 from J, leaving 10 bases between them. Germline CDR1 MNHNY, CDR2 SVGAGI (reference sequence). This CDR3 has 12 amino acids. CDR3 protein: CASSYTQSPIYF. CDR3 nucleotides: TGTGCCAGCAGTTACACACAGAGCCCCATATATTTT.

This sequence joins TRBV18 and TRBJ2-7; the D gene is possibly TRBD1 (5 bases). The CDR3 sequence is 13 residues long. The germline CDR1 and CDR2 sequences are KGHSH and LQKENI. Trimming shortened V by 3 bases and J by 4 bases, and 10 bases separated the two germline ends. The CDR3 region is CASSPAGLYEQYV. CDR3 DNA sequence: TGTGCCAGCTCACCGGCAGGGTTGTACGAGCAGTACGTC.

This chain connects TRBV7-8 to TRBJ1-5; 7 nucleotides align to TRBD1. CDR1 SGHVS and CDR2 FQNEAQ come from the germline V gene. V shed 1 base, J shed 2 bases, and the junction held 11 bases outside the gene matches. The CDR3 has 18 residues. CDR3 nucleotide sequence: TGTGCCAGCAGCTTAGTAGACAGGGCTAGATACGGCAATCAGCCCCAGCATTTT. Translated, it gives CASSLVDRARYGNQPQHF.

V gene TRBV11-2 combines with J gene TRBJ2-2; possibly TRBD2 for D (6 bases). The CDR3 consists of 15 residues. From germline, CDR1 is SGHAT and CDR2 FQNNGV. The ends were cut back, 1 base at V and 4 bases at J, with 10 bases in the middle. The CDR3 DNA follows: TGTGCCAGCAGCTTAGCCGTGGGGGGCACCGGGGAGCTGTTTTTT. This translates into CASSLAVGGTGELFF.

The chain employs TRBV7-9 and TRBJ2-7; 14 nucleotides align to TRBD2. The V gene's germline CDR1 is SEHNR and CDR2 FQNEAQ (reference sequence). V gave up 6 bases and J gave up 3 bases; unmatched junction bases: 7. The CDR3 contains 16 residues. The CDR3 protein is CASRPGTSGSNYEQYV. CDR3 in DNA: TGTGCCAGCAGACCCGGGACTAGCGGGAGCAACTACGAGCAGTACGTC.

This chain connects TRBV29-1 to TRBJ1-2, with D perhaps matching TRBD1 (6 bases). Trimming left V 7 bases short and J 3 bases short, with 15 bases between. The CDR3 is 13 amino acids. Germline lookup yields CDR1 SQVTM and CDR2 ANQGSEA. The CDR3 is CSAVQGFDYGYTF. The CDR3, as DNA: TGCAGCGCTGTACAGGGATTCGACTATGGCTACACCTTC.

The chain joins TRBV6-5 to TRBJ2-7, with 12 bases identical to TRBD1. In germline, CDR1 is MNHEY, CDR2 SVGAGI. V was clipped by 10 bases and J by 3 bases; unmatched bases: 4. The CDR3 length is 13 residues. CDR3 coding DNA: TGTGCCACCGGGACAGGGGGCGTCTACGAGCAGTACTTC. Translating it yields CATGTGGVYEQYF.

This chain uses TRBV6-6 with TRBJ2-3, with 8 bases that match TRBD2. This CDR3 is 15 amino acids long. Germline CDR1 and CDR2: MNHNY and SVGAGI (reference sequence). The ends lost 6 bases at V and 2 bases at J; junction bases unmatched: 7. This CDR3 is CASSRFSGDTDTQYF. The CDR3 DNA follows: TGTGCCAGCAGCCGGTTTAGCGGGGACACAGATACGCAGTATTTT.